Detailed here is one T cell receptor beta chain. J gave up 8 bases and V 2 bases, and 20 bases lay outside the gene matches. The germline gives CDR1 SGHVS, CDR2 FQNEAQ. The CDR3 runs to 19 residues. The data stem from a study of blood T cell repertoires in COVID-19. Study context: T cells, B-cell-depleted T cells, or PBMCs supplied cDNA or gDNA.

Methods used by the authors: Amplification with reference gene primers provided the estimates of nucleated cell counts. Clones were sequenced by immunoSEQ multiplex PCR, and TCRdb holds only the in-frame ones, with some missing. The V and J calls and clone size were taken over from that table, and D and trimming were inferred from the DNA. The data contain some 98,000 clones, approximately 79% of them singletons. Sequencing input: peripheral blood. The origin of this receptor is an older man with active or convalescent COVID-19. The chain is built from TRBV7-8 and TRBJ2-1, with 8 bases matching TRBD2. The DNA for the CDR3 is TGTGCCAGCAGCTTAACCTCATCTATAGCGGGGCCCAGGGTCCATGAGCAGTTCTTC. Translating it yields CASSLTSSIAGPRVHEQFF.